The clone carrying this T cell receptor beta chain was recorded at least ten times. The target antigen is unknown. This specimen belongs to a study of CD8+CD57+ T cells in acquired aplastic anemia. Study background: When averaged, DNA from sorted CD4+ and CD8+ cells came to 3.2 ug.

Sequencing was done on patients that had shown CD8+CD57+ cell expansion by flow cytometry. Each patient had severe acquired aplastic anemia. Patients were therapy-naive when their blood was sampled. This CDR3 contains 14 residues. CDR1 and CDR2 (germline): SGHAT, FQNNGV. Germline trimming cut 6 bases from V and 2 bases from J; bases unmatched to any gene: 6. Genomic DNA templated the TCR beta VDJ and CDR3 profiling. TCRdb fed the reads into MiXCR, producing one record per CDR3 protein. The data contain hundreds of thousands of distinct CDR3 sequences, 70% to 85% of them singletons. Study-level findings and limits: Patients and controls shared fewer than 30 CD8+ CDR3 sequences.

Specimen: sorted CD4+, CD8+, or CD8+CD57+ T cells (not recorded which) from PBMCs. The rearrangement joins TRBV11-2 to TRBJ1-1; 7 bases are shared with TRBD1. The sequence was collected from a human donor with aplastic anemia. As DNA, the CDR3 is TGTGCCAGCAGGACAGGGACGACCAACACTGAAGCTTTCTTT. Encoded protein: CASRTGTTNTEAFF.